This passage covers 10 T cell receptor beta chains from one sample sequenced in a study of CD4+ T cells in melanoma. Sequencing was performed with immunoSEQ multiplex PCR; in TCRdb, only in-frame clones are kept and a portion is missing. The table has about 140,000 clones, roughly 91% seen once. The source of these receptors is a human donor with melanoma.

The V call is TRBV27, the J call TRBJ1-1; D is uncertain. V lost 0 bases and J lost 4, with 12 bases in between. This CDR3 is 15 amino acids long. Germline lookup yields CDR1 MNHEY and CDR2 SMNVEV (reference sequence). CDR3: CASSLSRSGGTEAFF. CDR3 bases: TGTGCCAGCAGTTTATCCAGGTCAGGTGGCACTGAAGCTTTCTTT.

The V call is TRBV5-1, the J call TRBJ2-7; D possibly corresponds to TRBD1 (5 bases). Per the germline V gene, CDR1 is SGHRS and CDR2 is YFSETQ. The CDR3 loop spans 13 amino acids. The V end was cut by 4 bases, the J end by 4 bases, with 12 bases between. The CDR3: CASSLGQLYEQYF. The CDR3 DNA sequence: TGCGCCAGCAGCCTGGGGCAATTGTACGAGCAGTACTTC.

The rearrangement uses TRBV20-1 and TRBJ2-7; D uncertain. Germline-derived CDR1 and CDR2 are DFQATT and SNEGSKA (reference sequence). The V and J ends lost 6 bases and 3 bases respectively, with 9 bases between them. The CDR3 length is 11 residues. CDR3 nucleotide sequence: TGCAGTGCCCCCGTTTACTACGAGCAGTACTTC. Protein product: CSAPVYYEQYF.

J is TRBJ2-2 and V is TRBV30; D uncertain. V was shortened by 1 base and J by 2 bases, with 2 bases between the two germline ends. This CDR3 has 12 amino acids. Germline CDR1 is GTSNPN and CDR2 is SVGIG (reference sequence). CDR3 residues: CAWSGNTGELFF. The CDR3 DNA is TGTGCCTGGAGTGGTAACACCGGGGAGCTGTTTTTT.

The V and J genes are TRBV5-1 and TRBJ2-3; 14 bases match TRBD2. Germline trimming cut 0 bases from V and 4 bases from J; bases unmatched to any gene: 4. CDR1 and CDR2 (germline): SGHRS, YFSETQ. The CDR3 totals 17 residues. The CDR3 protein is CASSLAGLAGGSDTQYF. The CDR3 DNA follows: TGCGCCAGCAGCTTGGCCGGACTAGCGGGGGGATCAGATACGCAGTATTTT.

This clone was detected only once. CDR3 bases: TGCGCCAGCAGCGCTCGACAGGGCCGAGAAGAGACCCAGTACTTC. Residues: CASSARQGREETQYF. This chain joins TRBV5-1 and TRBJ2-5; 7 bases map to TRBD1. Per the germline V gene, CDR1 is SGHRS and CDR2 is YFSETQ. This CDR3 is 15 amino acids long. V gave up 4 bases and J gave up 3 bases; unmatched junction bases: 9. The full variable domain, with the rest looked up from reference TRBV5-1 and TRBJ2-5, is KAGVTQTPRYLIKTRGQQVTLSCSPISGHRSVSWYQQTPGQGLQFLFEYFSETQRNKGNFPGRFSGRQFSNSRSEMNVSTLELGDSALYLCASSARQGREETQYFGPGTRLLVL.

The chain joins TRBV5-1 to TRBJ2-3; D remains unclear. This CDR3 comprises 13 residues. Trimming took off 4 bases at V and 6 bases at J, with 12 bases between the two ends. In germline, CDR1 is SGHRS, CDR2 YFSETQ. CDR3 nucleotides: TGCGCCAGCAGCACGCTACCCGGGGATACGCAGTATTTT. Its protein product is CASSTLPGDTQYF.

The table lists this clone with a count of one. The chain combines TRBV7-8 with TRBJ1-1; D is undetermined. V was clipped by 1 base and J by 8 bases, with 11 bases between them. CDR1 is SGHVS and CDR2 is FQNEAQ in the germline V gene. The CDR3 runs 13 residues. The CDR3 loop is CASSLGWGLEAFF. DNA of the CDR3: TGTGCCAGCAGCTTAGGGTGGGGTCTAGAAGCTTTCTTT.

This clone was observed once. V gene TRBV18 combines with J gene TRBJ1-2, with a weak D call TRBD1 (5 bases). The CDR3 totals 13 residues. Between the trimmed V and J ends, which lost 6 bases and 3 bases, there was a span of 11 bases. CDR1 and CDR2 from the germline V gene are KGHSH and LQKENI. CDR3 region: CASSQGLDYGYTF. DNA for the CDR3: TGTGCCAGCTCCCAGGGACTGGACTATGGCTACACCTTC.

The chain employs TRBV19 and TRBJ2-6, with D possibly TRBD1 on 5 matching bases. The CDR3 spans 16 residues. CDR1 LNHDA and CDR2 SQIVND come from the germline V gene (reference sequence). The ends were cut back, 6 bases at V and 4 bases at J, with 16 bases in the middle. DNA for the CDR3: TGTGCCAGTAGCCTCCGACAGAAAAGAGGGGCCAACGTCCTGACTTTC. It yields the protein CASSLRQKRGANVLTF.